This TCR beta chain was found in a study of CD8 T cells in ankylosing spondylitis. Whole-study findings and limits: Apparently characteristic of ankylosing spondylitis blood was a TCR beta motif (under ten highly homologous variants).

V was pared by 2 bases and J by 4 bases, with 10 bases of the junction left unmatched. The CDR3 is 16 residues long. Germline V lookup: CDR1 SQVTM, CDR2 ANQGSEA. A note on this clonotype: The antigen remains unidentified.

The authors made TCR beta libraries by quantitative 5'-RACE with molecular barcodes. TCRdb independently ran MiXCR on the 5' RACE reads; one entry per CDR3 protein. This sample has almost 250,000 distinct CDR3 sequences, with 32% found just once. The material sequenced was blood, either unsorted or a sorted T cell fraction (not recorded which). The sequence was collected from a male donor with ankylosing spondylitis or in good health (not recorded which). The V and J genes are TRBV29-1 and TRBJ2-1; TRBD1 matches 8 bases. The CDR3 here is CSVERARGRLYNEQFF. The CDR3 DNA sequence: TGCAGCGTTGAAAGGGCCAGGGGGCGACTATACAATGAGCAGTTCTTC.